The 30 T cell receptor beta chains presented below share a single source sample, sequenced in a study of tumor and adjacent non-tumor tissue in lung cancer (dated by TCRdb to about 2018). Library preparation employed multiplex PCR. Instrument used: Illumina HiSeq 2500. TCRbeta libraries were built by three rounds of nested PCR using primers (Table S4), following protocols modified from ARM-PCR. The raw public data were reprocessed by TCRdb itself: fastp quality trimming at Q25, MiXCR clonotype calling, in-frame beta chains only. Entries are consolidated by CDR3 protein sequence, retaining the most common genes and DNA. This sample holds under 150,000 distinct CDR3 sequences; approximately 66% were observed only once. The ten largest clones represent 18% of the sample. RNA was isolated from bulk, unsorted tissue, and RNA quality was assessed with a NanoDrop ND-1000 and an Agilent 2100. Input material: lung tumor tissue. Every receptor here comes from a man aged 55 to 70 with small cell lung cancer.

Comments on this clonotype: Mismatch with germline at one junction end may stem from a read error. The chain links TRBV4-1 to TRBJ2-5; D remains unclear. Germline CDR1 MGHRA, CDR2 YSYEKL. CDR3 length: 13 amino acids. Here the CDR3 reads CASGQNLGETQYF. The CDR3 coding sequence is TGCGCCAGCGGCCAAAACCTGGGTGAGACCCAATACTTC.

This clonotype was seen repeatedly, ten times or more. The rearrangement links TRBV20-1 to TRBJ2-1, with D possibly being TRBD1 (5 bases). This CDR3 contains 13 residues. The V gene lost 1 base and the J gene lost 5 bases, with 9 bases spanning the gap. The germline gives CDR1 DFQATT, CDR2 SNEGSKA (reference sequence). The CDR3 DNA reads TGCAGTGCTAGAGGGCCGACAGACAATGAGCAGTTCTTC. Its protein is CSARGPTDNEQFF.

As regards this clonotype: This CDR3 fails to terminate in the conserved phenylalanine or tryptophan, so it likely reflects a read error. The chain combines TRBV10-3 with TRBJ2-3, with TRBD2 identical over 15 bases. The CDR3 loop spans 14 amino acids. The V gene end was trimmed by 11 bases and the J gene end by 7 bases; junction bases not matched to a gene: 7. Per the germline V gene, CDR1 is ENHRY and CDR2 is SYGVKD. CDR3 bases: TGTGCCCTAGGGACTAGCGGGAGGAGGAATACGCAGTATTCT. Amino acids: CALGTSGRRNTQYS.

This clonotype was detected many times. J is TRBJ2-1 and V is TRBV20-1; D not resolved. The CDR3 is 14 residues long. Per the germline V gene, CDR1 is DFQATT and CDR2 is SNEGSKA (reference sequence). V was clipped by 0 bases and J by 7 bases, with 13 bases between them. In DNA, the CDR3 is TGCAGTGCTAGAGATGCCAGGATGGGGAATGAGCAGTTCTTC. Its translation: CSARDARMGNEQFF.

On this clonotype: A junction boundary mismatches the germline segment, possibly from a read error. The V call is TRBV12-3 or TRBV12-4, the J call TRBJ1-5, with 7 bases that match TRBD1. The CDR3 has 14 residues. The CDR3 is CASSFGQVPTPHHF. The DNA for the CDR3 is TGTGCCAGCAGTTTTGGACAGGTACCTACGCCCCATCATTTT.

This clonotype was detected once. The chain recombines TRBV12-5 with TRBJ2-7, with a possible D match to TRBD2 (5 bases). The CDR3 sequence is 15 residues long. The V and J ends lost 4 bases and 3 bases respectively, with 16 bases between them. Germline CDR1 is LGHNT and CDR2 is FRNRAP. CDR3 bases: TGTGCTAGTGGTTCCACTAGTGCGGCATACTACGAGCAGTACTTC. As protein: CASGSTSAAYYEQYF.

This rearrangement joins TRBV18 to TRBJ1-2; no definite D call. Germline V gene lookup returns CDR1 KGHSH and CDR2 LQKENI. Trimming stripped 3 bases from V and 3 bases from J, with 8 bases between. The CDR3 length is 13 residues. CDR3 nucleotides: TGTGCCAGCTCACCGGAGCCCGACTATGGCTACACCTTC. The encoded protein is CASSPEPDYGYTF. Supplemented by reference TRBV18 and TRBJ1-2, the full variable domain reads NAGVMQNPRHLVRRRGQEARLRCSPMKGHSHVYWYRQLPEEGLKFMVYLQKENIIDESGMPKERFSAEFPKEGPSILRIQQVVRGDSAAYFCASSPEPDYGYTFGSGTRLTVV.

Notes on this clonotype: This sequence may be a read error, since a much larger clone differs from it by one base. The rearrangement uses TRBV5-4 and TRBJ2-1; D not certain. The CDR3 has 15 amino acids. Germline CDR1 is SGHNT and CDR2 is YYREEE (reference sequence). The V end was cut by 4 bases, the J end by 3 bases, with 14 bases between. DNA for the CDR3: TGTGCCAGCAGCACCGGGCTATCGGGCTACAATGAGCAGTTCTTC. Translation gives CASSTGLSGYNEQFF.

Remarks on this clonotype: This CDR3 is missing its conserved last phenylalanine or tryptophan, likely due to a read error. V is TRBV6-6 and J is TRBJ1-4; 7 bases agree with TRBD1. Looked up from germline, CDR1 is MNHNY and CDR2 is SVGAGI (reference sequence). Losses at the gene ends were 0 bases for V and 3 bases for J; bases not matched to a gene: 4. The CDR3 spans 16 residues. The CDR3 sequence: CASSYSGQAPNEKLFL. The CDR3 DNA follows: TGTGCCAGCAGTTACTCCGGACAGGCTCCTAATGAAAAACTGTTTTTG.

On this clonotype: At one of its ends the junction is not consistent with the germline gene, which may arise from a read error. The chain recombines TRBV20-1 with TRBJ2-1; TRBD2 matches 12 bases. From germline, CDR1 is DFQATT and CDR2 SNEGSKA (reference sequence). The CDR3 loop spans 15 amino acids. The CDR3 spells CSPRDSSGRAADQFF. CDR3 bases: TGCAGTCCTAGAGATTCTAGCGGGAGGGCCGCTGATCAGTTCTTT.

The chain's CDR3 is CSVKQRLETQYF. DNA of the CDR3: TGCAGCGTCAAACAGAGGTTGGAGACCCAGTACTTC. The chain joins TRBV29-1 to TRBJ2-5; D is unclear. The CDR3 spans 12 residues. V shed 6 bases and J shed 5 bases, with 13 bases lying between them. CDR1 and CDR2 (germline): SQVTM, ANQGSEA.

Comment on this clonotype: Possible read error: a much larger clone is one base away. V usage is TRBV6-6 and J usage is TRBJ2-7; D may correspond to TRBD1 or TRBD2 (6 bases each). This CDR3 region has 12 residues. Germline loops: CDR1 MNHNY, CDR2 SVGAGI (reference sequence). V was pared by 5 bases and J by 5 bases, with 10 bases between. CDR3 sequence: CASSAGHDEQYF. The CDR3 nucleotides are TGTGCCAGCAGTGCGGGACATGACGAGCAGTACTTC.

The V call is TRBV11-2, the J call TRBJ2-4, with 10 bases aligning to TRBD2. This CDR3 is built from 16 residues. Germline CDR1 SGHAT, CDR2 FQNNGV. Trimming at V came to 2 bases and at J to 3 bases, leaving 4 bases not matched to a gene. The CDR3 nucleotides read TGTGCCAGCAGCTTAACCCTAGCGGGAGTCAAAAACATTCAGTACTTC. Translation gives CASSLTLAGVKNIQYF.

This clonotype occurred a few times. Just one base apart from a much larger clone, this may be a read error. V usage is TRBV6-1 and J usage is TRBJ2-7; D ambiguous. Trimming pared 3 bases from V and 4 bases from J, leaving 16 bases between. Germline assignment: CDR1 MNHNS and CDR2 SASEGT. The CDR3 runs to 15 residues. The CDR3 DNA reads TGTGCCAGCAGTGAGGGTGAGGATCATAGATACGAGCAGTACTTC. It codes for CASSEGEDHRYEQYF.

A remark on this clonotype: With a much larger clone just one base away, this may be a read error. The rearrangement uses TRBV12-3 or TRBV12-4 and TRBJ2-3; maybe TRBD2 (5 bases). V was cut by 7 bases and J by 2 bases, with 16 bases left in between. CDR3 size: 15 residues. The CDR3 spells CASTISVINTDTQYF. The DNA for the CDR3 is TGTGCCAGCACTATTAGCGTAATCAACACAGATACGCAGTATTTT.

With respect to this clonotype: The junction shows a germline mismatch at one end, possibly a read error. The J gene is TRBJ2-7, the V gene TRBV20-1; D is possibly TRBD2 (6 bases). The germline gives CDR1 DFQATT, CDR2 SNEGSKA (reference sequence). The CDR3 is 15 amino acids. CDR3 region: CSTRVMTWDSYEQYF. The CDR3 coding sequence is TGCAGTACTAGAGTCATGACATGGGACTCCTACGAACAGTACTTC.

As regards this clonotype: This clone may be a read error of a much larger clone one base away. This chain joins TRBV5-6 and TRBJ2-2; the D call may be TRBD1 or TRBD2 (5 bases each). V gave up 2 bases and J gave up 11 bases, with 16 bases separating them. Germline V lookup: CDR1 SGHDT, CDR2 YYEEEE. This CDR3 is built from 14 residues. DNA for the CDR3: TGTGCCAGCAGCTTTTCCGGGACCCCCGTAGAGCTGTTTTTT. Translating it yields CASSFSGTPVELFF.

Turning to this clonotype: A much larger clone sits a single nucleotide away, making a read error possible. The chain combines TRBV6-5 with TRBJ2-4; D possibly corresponds to TRBD2 (6 bases). Trimming pared 6 bases from V and 9 bases from J, leaving 15 bases between. CDR1 and CDR2 (germline): MNHEY, SVGAGI. CDR3 length: 13 residues. CDR3 nucleotide sequence: TGTGCCAGCAGCGAATGGGAGGATATCATTCAGTACTTC. It is translated as CASSEWEDIIQYF.

This clonotype was seen just once. At one end, the junction sequence differs from germline, possibly due to a read error. The chain is built from TRBV6-2 or TRBV6-3 and TRBJ2-1; 7 bases align to TRBD2. Per germline, CDR1 MNHEY and CDR2 SVGEGT. This CDR3 has 15 amino acids. The CDR3, as DNA: TGTGTCAGCAGTTCCGTGGGAGGGTTATACGATGAGCAGTTCTTC. Translated: CVSSSVGGLYDEQFF.

Notes on this clonotype: Compared with germline, one end of the junction differs, possibly owing to a read error. The CDR3 sequence: CASGLDLVATQYF. The CDR3 DNA is TGTGCCAGCGGCTTAGATTTAGTGGCGACTCAGTACTTC. The chain is built from TRBV11-2 and TRBJ2-5; D is unclear. This CDR3 is built from 13 residues. Germline CDR1 reads SGHAT; CDR2 reads FQNNGV.

This clonotype was seen at least ten times. The chain has TRBV29-1 and TRBJ2-5; D may be TRBD1 (6 bases). Looked up from germline, CDR1 is SQVTM and CDR2 is ANQGSEA. Trimming took off 4 bases at V and 1 base at J, with 10 bases between the two ends. The CDR3 sequence is 13 residues long. For the CDR3, the DNA is TGCAGCGTTGGGGCAGGGGCCCAAGAGACCCAGTACTTC. Amino acid sequence: CSVGAGAQETQYF.

The chain employs TRBV6-5 and TRBJ2-2, with D possibly being TRBD2 (5 bases). CDR1 and CDR2 (germline): MNHEY, SVGAGI. The CDR3 extends over 17 amino acids. The V and J ends lost 0 bases and 2 bases respectively, with 13 bases between them. This CDR3 is CASSYSVLGVNTGELFF. The CDR3 DNA is TGTGCCAGCAGTTACTCGGTGCTGGGAGTTAACACCGGGGAGCTGTTTTTT.

As for this clonotype: At one end, the junction sequence differs from germline, possibly due to a read error. V usage is TRBV6-1 and J usage is TRBJ2-1, with 7 positions matching TRBD2. Germline assignment: CDR1 MNHNS and CDR2 SASEGT. This CDR3 contains 16 residues. The CDR3 loop is CVSSNLGLVREYEQFF. CDR3 coding DNA: TGTGTCAGCAGTAACCTTGGACTAGTACGAGAGTATGAGCAGTTCTTC.

Worth noting for this clonotype: The final CDR3 position lacks the conserved phenylalanine or tryptophan, pointing to a likely read error. The V and J genes are TRBV11-2 and TRBJ2-1; the D gene is possibly TRBD1 (6 bases). The CDR3 is 14 amino acids. Germline V gives CDR1 SGHAT, CDR2 FQNNGV. Trimming stripped 7 bases from V and 7 bases from J, with 17 bases between. The CDR3 DNA follows: TGTGCCAGCAACCCCACAACAGGGTTAAATGAGCAGTTCCTC. Encoded protein: CASNPTTGLNEQFL.

This chain uses TRBV11-3 with TRBJ1-4, with a tentative D call TRBD1 (5 bases). The ends were cut back, 3 bases at V and 0 bases at J, with 17 bases in the middle. CDR1 is SGHNT and CDR2 is YENEEA in the germline V gene. The CDR3 loop spans 18 amino acids. In DNA form, the CDR3 reads TGTGCCAGCAGCTTCCGGGACGGAATGATAGCAACTAATGAAAAACTGTTTTTT. It codes for CASSFRDGMIATNEKLFF.

About this clonotype itself: The junction departs from the called germline gene at one end, perhaps through a read error. The CDR3 here is CASSLELAGAYPEQLF. The DNA of the CDR3 is TGTGCCAGCAGCTTAGAACTAGCGGGCGCCTACCCTGAGCAGCTCTTC. The chain joins TRBV11-2 to TRBJ2-1, with 9 bases lining up with TRBD2. Germline V CDR1 and CDR2: SGHAT, FQNNGV. The CDR3 has 16 residues.

This clonotype was recorded at least ten times. This chain joins TRBV29-1 and TRBJ2-5; D remains ambiguous. Trimming pared 0 bases from V and 3 bases from J, leaving 11 bases between. The CDR3 totals 14 residues. Germline V gene data show CDR1 as SQVTM and CDR2 as ANQGSEA. The CDR3 DNA reads TGCAGCGTTGAAGACCTAAGTTTGGAAGAGACCCAGTACTTC. Translation gives CSVEDLSLEETQYF.

This clonotype was seen at least ten times. The V and J genes are TRBV20-1 and TRBJ2-1, with TRBD2 matching 14 bases. Per the germline V gene, CDR1 is DFQATT and CDR2 is SNEGSKA (reference sequence). After removal of 3 bases from V and 7 bases from J, the junction contained 2 bases not matched to a gene. This CDR3 is 14 amino acids long. CDR3 sequence: CSASGTSGSNEQFF. The CDR3 region has the DNA TGCAGTGCTAGCGGGACTAGCGGGAGTAATGAGCAGTTCTTC.

For this clonotype: A much larger clone differs by one base, so this may be a read error. This CDR3 fails to terminate in the conserved phenylalanine or tryptophan, so it likely reflects a read error. The gene calls are TRBV20-1 and TRBJ2-1; the D gene is possibly TRBD2 (5 bases). Trimming removed 3 bases from V and 7 bases from J, with 7 bases in between. In germline, CDR1 is DFQATT, CDR2 SNEGSKA (reference sequence). This CDR3 is built from 11 residues. CDR3 region: CSASWRNEQFI. Written as DNA, the CDR3 is TGCAGTGCTAGCTGGAGGAATGAGCAGTTCATC.

Turning to this clonotype: The junction and the germline gene differ at one end; a read error may be behind it. This chain connects TRBV11-2 to TRBJ2-3, with D uncertain. Germline CDR1 is SGHAT and CDR2 is FQNNGV. This CDR3 is 13 amino acids long. The CDR3 protein is CASSLASRDTQYF. The DNA for the CDR3 is TGTGCCAGCAGCTTAGCCTCCAGAGATACGCAGTACTTT.